These 3 T cell receptor beta chains came from one sample sequenced in a study of T-cell reconstitution after alpha-beta-depleted transplantation in children. A TCRbeta library incorporating unique molecular identifiers was prepared. Each CDR3 protein is one row after TCRdb ran MiXCR on the PCR reads. Of 550,000 to 600,000 distinct CDR3 sequences listed, 20% to 25% are singletons. The specimen was PBMCs, mostly from graft donor cells, collected 360 days after TCRalphabeta/CD19-depleted stem cell transplant. Every receptor here comes from a boy younger than two who had a stem cell transplant for acute myeloid leukemia, so the T cells may come from the graft donor.

In this sample, this clonotype turned up many times. The rearrangement uses TRBV18 and TRBJ2-1; D call uncertain. The ends were cut back, 2 bases at V and 3 bases at J, with 2 bases in the middle. The CDR3 contains 12 residues. Per germline, CDR1 KGHSH and CDR2 LQKENI. The CDR3 region has the DNA TGTGCCAGCTCACCAGGCTACAATGAGCAGTTCTTC. This sequence encodes CASSPGYNEQFF.

This clonotype came up once. The chain is built from TRBV6-2 or TRBV6-3 and TRBJ1-1; maybe TRBD1 (5 bases). The CDR3 is 16 amino acids. Trimming shortened V by 0 bases and J by 0 bases, and 11 bases separated the two germline ends. Germline CDR1 reads MNHEY; CDR2 reads SVGEGT. CDR3 sequence (DNA): TGTGCCAGCAGTTACTCGCAGGGAAGGGTGAACACTGAAGCTTTCTTT. This sequence encodes CASSYSQGRVNTEAFF.

This clonotype was counted at least ten times. The chain has TRBV12-3 or TRBV12-4 and TRBJ2-7; D tentatively reads TRBD1 or TRBD2 (5 bases each). V lost 8 bases and J lost 3, with 17 bases in between. The CDR3 sequence is 14 residues long. The CDR3 is CASGQMGVRYEQYF. CDR3 coding DNA: TGTGCCAGCGGCCAGATGGGGGTACGCTACGAGCAGTACTTC.